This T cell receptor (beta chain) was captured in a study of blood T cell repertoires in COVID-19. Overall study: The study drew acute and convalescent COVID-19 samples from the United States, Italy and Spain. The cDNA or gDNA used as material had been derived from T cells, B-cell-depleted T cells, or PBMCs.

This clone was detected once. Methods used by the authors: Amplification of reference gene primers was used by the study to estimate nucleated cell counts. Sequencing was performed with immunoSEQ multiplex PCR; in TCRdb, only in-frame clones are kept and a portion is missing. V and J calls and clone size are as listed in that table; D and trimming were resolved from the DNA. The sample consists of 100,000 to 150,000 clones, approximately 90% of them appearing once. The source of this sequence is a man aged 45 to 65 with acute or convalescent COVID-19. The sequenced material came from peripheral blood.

The chain's CDR3 is CASRRDNYEQYF. CDR3 bases: TGTGCCAGCAGAAGGGACAACTACGAGCAGTACTTC. The chain employs TRBV5-8 and TRBJ2-7; possible D gene TRBD1, 6 bases. The CDR3 length is 12 residues. Germline V gene data show CDR1 as SGHTS and CDR2 as YDEGEE. The germline V and J ends were trimmed by 5 bases and 3 bases, with 9 bases remaining between them.